This TCR beta chain was sequenced for a study of blood T cell repertoires in COVID-19 (dated by TCRdb to about 2020). Study-level background: Samples covering the acute and convalescent phases of COVID-19 were provided by collaborators in the United States, Italy and Spain. The material from the prospective study consisted of cDNA or gDNA derived from T cells, B-cell-depleted T cells, or PBMCs. The dataset comprised deeply sampled blood TCRbeta repertoires from subjects exposed to, actively infected with, or recovered from COVID-19. The repertoires were made available in a free public database intended to serve as a resource for research on the immune response to SARS-CoV-2. The samples were drawn from two sources: the first 160 participants of the ongoing ImmuneRACE study, and 1,200 or so subjects contributed by 6 global collaborators. Sample metadata almost always included a de-identified subject ID, COVID-19 status, age in years and sex. Where HLA class I and class II types were available, the types were taken from metadata supplied by the sample provider, not from assay-based typing.

At the junction V is shortened by 5 bases and J by 6 bases, with 19 bases in between. The CDR3 starts with the cysteine, ends with the phenylalanine, and has 15 residues. The entry retains the CDR3 DNA only, 45 bases that are in frame from base 1. From the germline V gene, CDR1 is SQVTM and CDR2 is ANQGSEA. Study-wide findings and limitations: The amount of clinical and demographic metadata varied by source and participant and was provided uncurated.

The immunoSEQ Assay, a bias-controlled multiplex PCR, was used to amplify TCRbeta CDR3 regions from genomic DNA. The original methods were these. The number of nucleated cells in each sample was estimated from the amplification of reference gene primers within the assay. To quantify the absolute abundance of each unique TCRbeta CDR3 rearrangement, sequence reads were collapsed and filtered. For each sample, productive Simpson clonality was calculated as the square root of Simpson's diversity index across productive rearrangements. TCRdb took over this immuneACCESS table, retaining in-frame rearrangements with V and J assigned. Such tables are incomplete; in checked studies, under half of the missing clones stem from an unresolved V gene, and the remainder is unexplained. V and J calls plus clone size are reproduced from that table; the DNA served to infer D and trimming. The sample records 200,000 to 250,000 clones, approximately 86% of which are singletons. The ten top clones hold 3.6% of the sample.

Whole blood was collected in K2EDTA tubes by collaborating institutions according to the institutions' own protocols. For TCRbeta analysis, collaborators shipped samples as frozen whole blood, isolated PBMCs, or DNA extracted from either of those sample types. On this clone itself: Its antigen is not yet known. No base qualities exist here, and no much larger clone lies one base off it.

The specimen was peripheral blood. The sequence was obtained from an elderly woman with acute or convalescent COVID-19. Recombination connected TRBV29-1 to TRBJ1-4, and possibly TRBD1, on 6 matching bases. The CDR3 amino acid sequence is: CSVSFGTHVDEKLFF. The DNA reads as follows: TGCAGCGTTTCATTCGGGACACATGTAGATGAAAAACTGTTTTTT.